This T cell receptor beta chain is drawn from a study of tumor-infiltrating lymphocytes in localized non-small cell lung cancer listed by TCRdb under 2021. The study in broad terms: The cohort covered several histologies, both smokers and never-smokers, and patients whose samples were collected after neoadjuvant chemotherapy. Resected tumor tissue and uninvolved lung tissue described as non-adjacent to the tumor were contributed by each patient, with both tissues obtained from the same patient. The same patients underwent several integrated assays, with TCR sequencing performed together with flow cytometry, multiplex immunofluorescence, RNA-seq, exome sequencing and proteomics. In total, the ICON cohort consisted of 150 surgical patients with localized non-small cell lung cancer who had their tumors resected. A total of about 59 patients were part of the paired comparison of immunoSEQ T-cell fraction between tumor and uninvolved lung.

Comment on this clone: This clone's antigen is unknown. There are no base qualities to consult, and no much larger clone falls within one base.

The immunoSEQ assay used for TCR sequencing gave the T-cell fraction in both tumor and uninvolved lung tissue. In the original analysis: For survival analysis, patients were divided into high (upper tertile) and low (lower two tertiles) T-cell fraction groups, which were compared by log-rank test. A signed-rank test was used to test differences in T-cell fraction between paired tumor and uninvolved lung samples. In its TCRdb copy, this immuneACCESS table keeps in-frame sequences only and misses some clones. Where compared with another copy, unresolved V genes explain less than half of these, and the others have no known cause. The V and J calls and clone size are taken from that table; D and trimming were inferred from the DNA. The table for this sample lists approximately 10,000 clones; less than 80% of them were counted only once. Approximately 5% of the sample goes to the ten largest clones.

From a lookup of the germline V gene, CDR1 and CDR2 are SGHDN and FVKESK. Trimming leaves V shorter by 0 bases and J shorter by 2 bases, with the junction holding 7 bases beyond the gene matches. The CDR3 runs 17 amino acids, cysteine and phenylalanine included. This entry keeps only the CDR3 DNA: 51 bases, framed from base 1. The first patient joined ICON in 2016, and enrollment wrapped up when the last patient was enrolled in the second half of 2018. From a subcohort of 75 to 90 patients, fresh tumor and matched uninvolved tissue were collected for in-depth immune analyses, including TCR sequencing. TCR sequencing was performed on DNA isolated from bulk tissue, without cell sorting. Findings and caveats that apply to the study as a whole: Consistent with immunofluorescence CD3 counts, TCRbeta sequencing supported greater T cell infiltration in tumors than in uninvolved lung tissue. The TCR-derived T-cell fraction showed no difference between the flow cytometry-defined immunotypes IM1 (good prognosis) and IM2 (poor prognosis). Because different pieces of the same tissue were used for different assays, technical variation could not be separated from intratumor heterogeneity. Assay coverage varied across patients depending on available tissue quantity, so only a subset of the cohort had TCR sequencing.

The chain was built from TRBV14 and TRBJ2-7, and 10 junctional nucleotides match TRBD2. Sequenced input: uninvolved lung tissue not adjacent to the tumor. This TCR was sampled from a human donor with non-small cell lung cancer. The bases read TGTGCCAGCAGCCAAGAGTACGGACTAGCGGAGCCCTACGAGCAGTACTTC. Its protein is CASSQEYGLAEPYEQYF.